This T cell receptor (beta chain) was sequenced in a study of beta chain features in type 1 diabetes. Study context: Investigators examined 107,917,701 sorted cells across all samples. General observations from the study: Using cDNA template may skew counts toward highly expressing activated cells. When Type 1 diabetes patients were examined, their TCRB CDR3s proved moderately but significantly shorter in all four CD4+ subsets.

Sorting based on CD45RO/CCR7/CD25/CD127/CD95/CD27 separated CD4+ naive, central memory, regulatory and stem cell-like memory cells. Expressed TCRB transcripts were sequenced, since all the RNA that had been isolated was reverse transcribed. Samples of naive, central memory and regulatory T cells yielded a mean of about 3.9 million reads. Clones were sequenced by immunoSEQ multiplex PCR, and TCRdb holds only the in-frame ones, with some missing. The sample holds hundreds of thousands of clones, about 14% seen once. The CDR3 has 16 amino acids. Trimming pared 4 bases from V and 5 bases from J, leaving 20 bases between. Germline V CDR1 and CDR2: MNHEY, SVGAGI. This clone was seen only a few times. No antigen is known for it.

The TCR originated in a man younger than 35 with type 1 diabetes. The chain combines TRBV6-5 with TRBJ1-2; the D is unclear. Sequenced material: naive CD4+ T cells from blood. The chain's CDR3 is CASSLPGGAVEYGYTF. The DNA for the CDR3 is TGTGCCAGCAGTTTACCCGGCGGTGCGGTAGAATATGGCTACACCTTC.